The clone carrying this T cell receptor (beta chain) was recorded a few times. Its antigen is as yet unknown. The V and J ends lost 6 bases and 3 bases respectively, with 18 bases between them. This CDR3 spans 15 amino acids. Germline V gene sequence: CDR1 SGHDT, CDR2 YYEEEE. This record comes from a study of shared clonotypes between healthy human individuals. Notes on the study in general: Clonotype sharing across several donors was observed for roughly 5% of naive CD4 clonotypes. Owing to a small donor count, the genetic and exposure-history diversity represented was limited.

The authors divided CD4+ cells into CD45RA+ naive and CD45RA-negative memory subsets. Across several immunoSEQ plates, the genomic DNA of each subset was split evenly. Here immunoSEQ multiplex PCR was the method, and the copy in TCRdb shows in-frame clones only, minus some. Counted here are 950,000 to 1,300,000 clones, about 70% occurring once; the ten biggest clones make up approximately 1.5%. V usage is TRBV5-6 and J usage is TRBJ1-1; D unclear. The sample taken for sequencing was memory CD4+ T cells sorted from blood. Subset in this sample: CD45RA-negative fraction. This clonotype was sampled from a man younger than 30 in good health. The CDR3 protein is CASTRRSERDTEAFF. CDR3 nucleotide sequence: TGTGCCAGCACCCGGAGGTCCGAACGGGACACTGAAGCTTTCTTT.